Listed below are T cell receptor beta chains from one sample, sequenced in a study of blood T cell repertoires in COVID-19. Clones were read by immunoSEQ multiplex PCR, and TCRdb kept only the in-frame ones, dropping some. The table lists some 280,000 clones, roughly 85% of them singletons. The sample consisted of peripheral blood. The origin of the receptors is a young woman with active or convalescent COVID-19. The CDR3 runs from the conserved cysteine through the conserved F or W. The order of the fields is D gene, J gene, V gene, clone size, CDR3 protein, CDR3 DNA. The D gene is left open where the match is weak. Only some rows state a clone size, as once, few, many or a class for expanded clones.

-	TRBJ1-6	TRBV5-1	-	CASSPTSQSRGNSPLHF	TGCGCCAGCAGCCCGACCTCACAGTCACGGGGGAATTCACCCCTCCACTTT
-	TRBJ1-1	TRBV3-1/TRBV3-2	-	CASSHSGVRAFF	TGTGCCAGCAGCCATTCAGGGGTGAGAGCTTTCTTT
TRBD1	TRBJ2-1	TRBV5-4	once	CASSPSRQGDNEQFF	TGTGCCAGCAGCCCGTCGAGACAGGGTGACAATGAGCAGTTCTTC
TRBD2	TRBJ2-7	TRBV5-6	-	CASSLALNRASGDEQYF	TGTGCCAGCAGCTTGGCCTTGAACAGGGCTAGCGGGGACGAGCAGTACTTC
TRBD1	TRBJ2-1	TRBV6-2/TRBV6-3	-	CASSPGQGAYEQFF	TGTGCCAGCAGCCCCGGGCAGGGGGCCTATGAGCAGTTCTTC
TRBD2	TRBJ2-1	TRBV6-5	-	CAGTKTSGGWGEQFF	TGTGCCGGGACCAAGACTAGCGGGGGATGGGGTGAGCAGTTCTTC
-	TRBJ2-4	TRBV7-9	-	CASVDRNIQYF	TGTGCCAGCGTAGACAGGAACATTCAGTACTTC
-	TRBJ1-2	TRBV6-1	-	CASSETPGGIYGYTF	TGTGCCAGCAGTGAAACCCCGGGGGGGATCTATGGCTACACCTTC
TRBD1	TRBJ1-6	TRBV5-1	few	CASSRDRDSSYNSPLHF	TGCGCCAGCAGCAGAGACAGGGATAGCTCCTATAATTCACCCCTCCACTTT
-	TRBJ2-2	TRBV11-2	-	CASSPGLSNTGELFF	TGTGCCAGCAGCCCTGGACTGTCGAACACCGGGGAGCTGTTTTTT
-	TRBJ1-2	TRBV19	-	CASSWGLYGYTF	TGTGCCAGTAGCTGGGGGCTCTATGGCTACACCTTC
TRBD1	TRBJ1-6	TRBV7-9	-	CASSGTGQANSPLHF	TGTGCCAGCAGCGGGACGGGACAGGCTAATTCACCCCTCCACTTT
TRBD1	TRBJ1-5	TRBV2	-	CASSANRGAQPQHF	TGTGCCAGCAGTGCCAACAGGGGTGCCCAGCCCCAGCATTTT
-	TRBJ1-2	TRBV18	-	CASSPTRQGRNYGYTF	TGTGCCAGCTCACCGACCAGGCAAGGGAGGAACTATGGCTACACCTTC
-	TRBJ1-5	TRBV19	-	CASSQGNTLNQPQHF	TGTGCCAGTAGTCAGGGGAACACCCTTAATCAGCCCCAGCATTTT
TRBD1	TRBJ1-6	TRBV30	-	CAWRDRVESPLHF	TGTGCCTGGAGGGACAGGGTTGAATCACCCCTCCACTTT
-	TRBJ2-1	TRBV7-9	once	CASSLAGSSEQFF	TGTGCCAGCAGCTTAGCAGGCTCTAGCGAACAGTTCTTC
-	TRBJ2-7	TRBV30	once	CAWATEAGSSYEQYF	TGTGCCTGGGCTACGGAGGCGGGGAGCTCCTACGAGCAGTACTTC
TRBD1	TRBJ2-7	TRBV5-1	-	CASSLTGTGQGNEQYF	TGCGCCAGCAGCTTGACCGGGACAGGGCAGGGTAACGAGCAGTACTTC
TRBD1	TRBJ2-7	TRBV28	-	CASRGTAGTYEQYF	TGTGCCAGCAGAGGGACAGCAGGTACCTACGAGCAGTACTTC
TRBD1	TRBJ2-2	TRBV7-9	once	CASSYSNRGDTGELFF	TGTGCCAGCAGCTACTCCAACAGGGGGGACACCGGGGAGCTGTTTTTT
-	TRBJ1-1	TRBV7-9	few	CASSVPTAEAFF	TGTGCCAGCAGCGTACCGACAGCTGAAGCTTTCTTT
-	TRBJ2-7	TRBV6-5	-	CASSINYELTYEQYF	TGTGCCAGCAGCATAAACTACGAACTAACCTACGAGCAGTACTTC
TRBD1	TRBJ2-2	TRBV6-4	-	CASSVETGSTGELFF	TGTGCCAGCAGTGTGGAGACAGGGAGCACCGGGGAGCTGTTTTTT
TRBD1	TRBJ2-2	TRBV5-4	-	CASSSPAGTGNTGELFF	TGTGCCAGCAGCTCTCCCGCCGGGACAGGGAACACCGGGGAGCTGTTTTTT
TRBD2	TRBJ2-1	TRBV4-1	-	CASSPRLAGSYNEQFF	TGCGCCAGCAGCCCCCGCTTAGCGGGATCCTACAATGAGCAGTTCTTC
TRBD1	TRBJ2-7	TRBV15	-	CATSRPTGPTYEQYF	TGTGCCACCAGCCGACCGACAGGGCCCACCTACGAGCAGTACTTC
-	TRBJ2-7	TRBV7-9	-	CASSLAGGSYEQYF	TGTGCCAGCAGCTTAGCCGGCGGCTCCTACGAGCAGTACTTC
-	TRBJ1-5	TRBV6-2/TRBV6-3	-	CASSWGGRVNSNQPQHF	TGTGCCAGCAGTTGGGGAGGGAGGGTCAATAGCAATCAGCCCCAGCATTTT
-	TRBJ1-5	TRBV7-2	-	CASSPTGGSNQPQHF	TGTGCCAGCAGCCCTACCGGGGGGAGCAATCAGCCCCAGCATTTT
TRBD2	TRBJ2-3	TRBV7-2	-	CASSLVAGASTDTQYF	TGTGCCAGCAGCTTAGTAGCGGGGGCTAGCACAGATACGCAGTATTTT
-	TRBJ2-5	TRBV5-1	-	CASSSDIKETQYF	TGCGCCAGCAGCTCGGACATTAAAGAGACCCAGTACTTC
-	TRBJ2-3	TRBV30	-	CAWSRVGGGRLTDTQYF	TGTGCCTGGAGTAGAGTCGGAGGCGGCCGTCTCACAGATACGCAGTATTTT
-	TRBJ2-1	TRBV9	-	CASSVYPWGLADYNEQFF	TGTGCCAGCAGCGTCTATCCGTGGGGGCTAGCGGATTACAATGAGCAGTTCTTC
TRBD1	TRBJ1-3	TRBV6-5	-	CASTPQGSNTIYF	TGTGCCAGCACCCCACAGGGGAGTAACACCATATATTTT
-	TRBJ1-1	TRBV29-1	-	CSVDRGGRTEAFF	TGCAGCGTTGATAGGGGGGGCAGGACTGAAGCTTTCTTT
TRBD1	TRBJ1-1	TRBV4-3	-	CASRLQGSNTEAFF	TGCGCCAGCAGACTACAGGGGTCGAACACTGAAGCTTTCTTT
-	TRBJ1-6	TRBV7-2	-	CASRPRGGAMSSYNSPLHF	TGTGCCAGCAGACCGCGGGGAGGGGCGATGAGCTCCTATAATTCACCCCTCCACTTT
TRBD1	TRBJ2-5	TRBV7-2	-	CASSPDRGQETQYF	TGTGCCAGCAGTCCCGACAGGGGGCAAGAGACCCAGTACTTC
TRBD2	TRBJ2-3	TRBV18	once	CASSPLAGGLADTQYF	TGTGCCAGCTCACCACTAGCGGGGGGGCTGGCAGATACGCAGTATTTT
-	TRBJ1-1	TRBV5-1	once	CASSLGGNTEAFF	TGCGCCAGCAGCTTGGGCGGTAACACTGAAGCTTTCTTT
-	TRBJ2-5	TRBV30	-	CAWGYRVWETQYF	TGTGCCTGGGGTTACAGGGTTTGGGAGACCCAGTACTTC
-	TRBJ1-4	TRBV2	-	CASKPDTEKLFF	TGTGCCAGCAAGCCCGATACCGAAAAACTGTTTTTT
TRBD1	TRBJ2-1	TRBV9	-	CASSVAKGQSGPNEQFF	TGTGCCAGCAGCGTAGCTAAGGGACAGTCGGGGCCAAATGAGCAGTTCTTC
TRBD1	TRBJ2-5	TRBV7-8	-	CASSPTGGLEYF	TGTGCCAGCAGCCCGACAGGGGGCTTGGAGTACTTC